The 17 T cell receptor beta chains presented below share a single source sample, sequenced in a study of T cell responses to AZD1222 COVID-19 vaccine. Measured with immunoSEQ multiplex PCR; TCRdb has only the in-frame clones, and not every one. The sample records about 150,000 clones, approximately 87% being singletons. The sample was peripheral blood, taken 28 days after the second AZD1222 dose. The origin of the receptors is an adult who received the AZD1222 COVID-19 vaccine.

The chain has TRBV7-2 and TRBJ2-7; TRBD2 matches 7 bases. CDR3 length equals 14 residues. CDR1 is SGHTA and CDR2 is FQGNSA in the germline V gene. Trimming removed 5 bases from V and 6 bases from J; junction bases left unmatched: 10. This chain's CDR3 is CASSPRAGVGEQYF. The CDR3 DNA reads TGTGCCAGCAGCCCTCGTGCGGGAGTAGGCGAGCAGTACTTC.

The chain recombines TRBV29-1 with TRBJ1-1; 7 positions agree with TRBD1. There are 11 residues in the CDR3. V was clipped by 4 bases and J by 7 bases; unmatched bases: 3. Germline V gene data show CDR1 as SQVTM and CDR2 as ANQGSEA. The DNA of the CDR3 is TGCAGCGTTGGACAGGGATATGAAGCTTTCTTT. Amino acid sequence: CSVGQGYEAFF.

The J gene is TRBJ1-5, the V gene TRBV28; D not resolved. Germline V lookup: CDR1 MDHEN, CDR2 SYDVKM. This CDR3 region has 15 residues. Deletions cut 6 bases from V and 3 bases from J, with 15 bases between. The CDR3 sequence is CASSLVVHTNQPQHF. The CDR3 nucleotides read TGTGCCAGCAGCCTTGTCGTCCATACCAATCAGCCCCAGCATTTT.

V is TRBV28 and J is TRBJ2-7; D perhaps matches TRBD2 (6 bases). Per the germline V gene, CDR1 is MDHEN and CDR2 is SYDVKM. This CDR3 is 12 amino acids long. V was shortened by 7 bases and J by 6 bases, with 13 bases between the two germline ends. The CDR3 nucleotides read TGTGCCAGCAAGGAGGGGAAGGGCGAGCAGTACTTC. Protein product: CASKEGKGEQYF.

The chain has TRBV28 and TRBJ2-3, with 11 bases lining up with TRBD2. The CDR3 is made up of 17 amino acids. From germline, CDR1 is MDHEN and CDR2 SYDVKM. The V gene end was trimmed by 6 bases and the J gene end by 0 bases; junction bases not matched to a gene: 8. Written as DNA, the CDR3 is TGTGCCAGCAGCCACGGGGGACTAGCGGACAGCACAGATACGCAGTATTTT. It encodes CASSHGGLADSTDTQYF.

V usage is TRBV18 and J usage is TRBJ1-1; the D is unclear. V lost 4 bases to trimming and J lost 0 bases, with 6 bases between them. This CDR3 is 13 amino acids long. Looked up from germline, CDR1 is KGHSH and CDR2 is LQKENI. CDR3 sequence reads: CASSRALNTEAFF. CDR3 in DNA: TGTGCCAGCTCACGGGCCTTGAACACTGAAGCTTTCTTT.

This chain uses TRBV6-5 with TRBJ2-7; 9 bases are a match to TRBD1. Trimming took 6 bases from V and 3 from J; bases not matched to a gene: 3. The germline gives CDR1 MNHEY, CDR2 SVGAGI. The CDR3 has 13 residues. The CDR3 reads CASRKTGGYEQYF. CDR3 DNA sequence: TGTGCCAGCAGGAAGACAGGGGGCTACGAGCAGTACTTC.

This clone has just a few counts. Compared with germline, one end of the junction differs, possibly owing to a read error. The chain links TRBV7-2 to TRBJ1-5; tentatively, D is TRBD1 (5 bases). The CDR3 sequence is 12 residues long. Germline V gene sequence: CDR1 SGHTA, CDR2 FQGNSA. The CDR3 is CASTLGTQPQHF. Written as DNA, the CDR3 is TGTGCCAGCACCTTAGGGACCCAGCCCCAGCATTTT.

The CDR3 nucleotides read TGTGCCAGCAGTGAATTACGGGAACAGGGGCGTCTGTACGAGCAGTACTTC. Encoded protein: CASSELREQGRLYEQYF. The V call is TRBV25-1, the J call TRBJ2-7, with TRBD1 identical over 7 bases. Per germline, CDR1 MGHDK and CDR2 SYGVNS. V lost 1 base, J lost 4 bases, and 13 bases stayed unmatched. This CDR3 spans 17 amino acids.

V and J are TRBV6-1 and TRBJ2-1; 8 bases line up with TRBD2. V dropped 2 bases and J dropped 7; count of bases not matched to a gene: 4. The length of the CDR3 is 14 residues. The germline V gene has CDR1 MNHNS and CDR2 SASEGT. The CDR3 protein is CASSEIAGWNEQFF. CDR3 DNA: TGTGCCAGCAGTGAAATAGCGGGGTGGAATGAGCAGTTCTTC.

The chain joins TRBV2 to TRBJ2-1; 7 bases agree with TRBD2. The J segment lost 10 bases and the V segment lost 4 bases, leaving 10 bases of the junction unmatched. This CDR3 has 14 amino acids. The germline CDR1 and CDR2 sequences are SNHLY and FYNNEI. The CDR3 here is CASSAPTASGEQFF. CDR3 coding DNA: TGTGCCAGCAGTGCCCCAACCGCTAGCGGCGAGCAGTTCTTC.

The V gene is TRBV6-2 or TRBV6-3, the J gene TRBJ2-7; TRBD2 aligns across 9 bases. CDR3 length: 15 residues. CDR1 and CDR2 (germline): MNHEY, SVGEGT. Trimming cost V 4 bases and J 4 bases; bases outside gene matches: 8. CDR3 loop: CASSFRDSGRYEQYF. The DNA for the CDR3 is TGTGCCAGCAGTTTTCGCGATAGCGGGAGATACGAGCAGTACTTC.

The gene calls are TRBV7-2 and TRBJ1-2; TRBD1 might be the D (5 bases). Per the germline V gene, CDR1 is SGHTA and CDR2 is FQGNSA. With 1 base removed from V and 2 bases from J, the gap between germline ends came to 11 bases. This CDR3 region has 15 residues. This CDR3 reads CASSLEWTQNYGYTF. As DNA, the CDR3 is TGTGCCAGCAGCTTAGAATGGACACAAAACTATGGCTACACCTTC.

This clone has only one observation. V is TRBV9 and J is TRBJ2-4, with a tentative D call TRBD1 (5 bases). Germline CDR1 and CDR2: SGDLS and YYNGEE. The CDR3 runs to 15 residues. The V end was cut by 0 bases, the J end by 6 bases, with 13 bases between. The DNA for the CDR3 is TGTGCCAGCAGCGTAGTCCCCGGGCAGGGAAACATTCAGTACTTC. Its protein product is CASSVVPGQGNIQYF.

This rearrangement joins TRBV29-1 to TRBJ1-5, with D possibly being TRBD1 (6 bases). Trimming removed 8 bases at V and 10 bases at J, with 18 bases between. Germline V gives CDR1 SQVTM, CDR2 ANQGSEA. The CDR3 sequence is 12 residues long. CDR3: CSTQTGSEPQHF. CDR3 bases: TGCAGCACACAAACAGGGTCGGAACCCCAGCATTTT.

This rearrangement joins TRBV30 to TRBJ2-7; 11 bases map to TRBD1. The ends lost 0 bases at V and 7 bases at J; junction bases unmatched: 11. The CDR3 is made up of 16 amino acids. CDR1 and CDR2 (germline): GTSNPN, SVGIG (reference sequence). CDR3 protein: CAWSVSAGQGVGEQYF. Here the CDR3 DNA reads TGTGCCTGGAGTGTATCCGCGGGACAGGGGGTGGGGGAGCAGTACTTC.

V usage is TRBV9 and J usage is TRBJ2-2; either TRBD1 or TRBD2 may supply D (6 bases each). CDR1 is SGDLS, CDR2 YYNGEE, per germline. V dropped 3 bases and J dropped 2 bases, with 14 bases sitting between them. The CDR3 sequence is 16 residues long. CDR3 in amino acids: CASSGGQRVNTGELFF. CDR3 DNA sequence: TGTGCCAGCAGCGGGGGGCAGCGGGTCAACACCGGGGAGCTGTTTTTT. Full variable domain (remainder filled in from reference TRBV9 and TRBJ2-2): DSGVTQTPKHLITATGQRVTLRCSPRSGDLSVYWYQQSLDQGLQFLIQYYNGEERAKGNILERFSAQQFPDLHSELNLSSLELGDSALYFCASSGGQRVNTGELFFGEGSRLTVL.